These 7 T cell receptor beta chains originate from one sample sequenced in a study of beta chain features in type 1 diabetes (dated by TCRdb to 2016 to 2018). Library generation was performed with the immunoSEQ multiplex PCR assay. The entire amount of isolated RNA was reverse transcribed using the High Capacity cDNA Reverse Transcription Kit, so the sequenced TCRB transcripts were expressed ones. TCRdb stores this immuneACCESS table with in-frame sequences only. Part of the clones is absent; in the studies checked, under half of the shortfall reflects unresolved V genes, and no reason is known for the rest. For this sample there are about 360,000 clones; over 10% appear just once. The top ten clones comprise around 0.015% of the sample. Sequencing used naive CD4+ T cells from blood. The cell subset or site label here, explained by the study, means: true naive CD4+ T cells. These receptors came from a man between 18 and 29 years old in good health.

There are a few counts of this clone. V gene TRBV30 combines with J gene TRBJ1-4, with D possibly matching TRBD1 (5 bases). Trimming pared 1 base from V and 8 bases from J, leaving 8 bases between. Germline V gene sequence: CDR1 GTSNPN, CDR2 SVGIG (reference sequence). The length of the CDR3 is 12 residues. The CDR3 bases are TGTGCCTGGAGTGCGGGGGGAGAAAAACTGTTTTTT. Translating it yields CAWSAGGEKLFF.

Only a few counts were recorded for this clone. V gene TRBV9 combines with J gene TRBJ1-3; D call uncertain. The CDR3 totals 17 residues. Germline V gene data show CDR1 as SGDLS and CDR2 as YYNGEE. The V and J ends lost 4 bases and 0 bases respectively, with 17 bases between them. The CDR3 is CASSPQGRGYSGNTIYF. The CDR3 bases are TGTGCCAGCAGCCCACAAGGTAGAGGCTACTCTGGAAACACCATATATTTT.

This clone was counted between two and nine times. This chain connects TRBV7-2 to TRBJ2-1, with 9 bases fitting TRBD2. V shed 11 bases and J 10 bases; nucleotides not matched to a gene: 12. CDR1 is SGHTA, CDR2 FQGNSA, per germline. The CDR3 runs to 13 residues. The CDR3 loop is CASHRGRAREQFF. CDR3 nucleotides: TGTGCCTCCCATCGCGGGAGGGCCAGGGAGCAGTTCTTC.

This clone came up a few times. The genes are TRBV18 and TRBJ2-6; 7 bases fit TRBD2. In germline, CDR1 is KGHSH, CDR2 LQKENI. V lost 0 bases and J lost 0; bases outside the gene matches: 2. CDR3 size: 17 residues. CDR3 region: CASSPPGGPSGANVLTF. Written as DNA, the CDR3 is TGTGCCAGCTCACCACCGGGAGGGCCCTCTGGGGCCAACGTCCTGACTTTC.

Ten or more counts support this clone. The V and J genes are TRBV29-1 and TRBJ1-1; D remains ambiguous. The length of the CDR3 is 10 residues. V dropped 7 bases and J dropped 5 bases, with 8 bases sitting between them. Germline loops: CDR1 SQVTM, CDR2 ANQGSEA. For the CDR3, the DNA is TGCAGCGATGGAGGGACTGAAGCTTTCTTT. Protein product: CSDGGTEAFF.

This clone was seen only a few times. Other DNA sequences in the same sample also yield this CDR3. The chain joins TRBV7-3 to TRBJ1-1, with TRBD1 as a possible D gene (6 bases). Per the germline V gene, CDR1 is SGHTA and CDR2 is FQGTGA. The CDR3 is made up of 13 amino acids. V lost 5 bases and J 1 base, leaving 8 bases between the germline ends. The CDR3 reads CASSADRNTEAFF. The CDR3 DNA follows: TGTGCCAGCAGCGCGGACAGGAACACTGAAGCTTTCTTT.

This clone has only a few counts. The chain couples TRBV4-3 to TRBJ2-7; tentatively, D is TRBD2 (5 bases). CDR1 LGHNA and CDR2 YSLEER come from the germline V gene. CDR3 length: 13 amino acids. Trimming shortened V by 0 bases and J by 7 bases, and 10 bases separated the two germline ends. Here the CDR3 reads CASSQEPRGEQYF. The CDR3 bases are TGCGCCAGCAGCCAAGAACCTAGAGGGGAGCAGTACTTC.